This paragraph covers one T cell receptor beta chain sequence. A second PCR, run for about 6 to 11 cycles, used a sample-barcoded 5' primer plus a J-beta primer mix. Sequencing of every sample gave 3 million or more CDR3-containing paired-end reads. Using its own MiXCR run on the 5' RACE reads, TCRdb lists one record per CDR3 protein. This sample has roughly 1.6 million distinct CDR3 sequences, with almost 35% found just once. Per the germline V gene, CDR1 is MNHNS and CDR2 is SASEGT. Germline trimming cut 1 base from V and 3 bases from J; bases unmatched to any gene: 3. CDR3 length equals 14 residues. The data stem from a study of blood T cells in healthy people across ages. Extractions gave at least 5.5 micrograms of total RNA per sample.

The clonotype originates from a woman in her twenties or thirties in good health. Sequenced material: blood. The chain combines TRBV6-1 with TRBJ2-7, with 7 bases fitting TRBD1. DNA for the CDR3: TGTGCCAGCAGTGAAGGGTACAGGGGCTACGAGCAGTACTTC. Its translation is CASSEGYRGYEQYF.